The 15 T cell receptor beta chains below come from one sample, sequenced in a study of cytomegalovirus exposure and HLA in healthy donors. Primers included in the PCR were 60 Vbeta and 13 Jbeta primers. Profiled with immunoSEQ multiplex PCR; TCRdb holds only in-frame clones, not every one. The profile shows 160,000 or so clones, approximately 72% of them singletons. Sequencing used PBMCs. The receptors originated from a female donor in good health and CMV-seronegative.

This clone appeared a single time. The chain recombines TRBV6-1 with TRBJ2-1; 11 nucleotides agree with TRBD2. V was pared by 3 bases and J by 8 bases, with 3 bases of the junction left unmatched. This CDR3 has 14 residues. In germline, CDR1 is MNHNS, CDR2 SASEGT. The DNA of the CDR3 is TGTGCCAGCAGTGAGAAGGGACTAGCGGATGAGCAGTTCTTC. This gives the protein CASSEKGLADEQFF.

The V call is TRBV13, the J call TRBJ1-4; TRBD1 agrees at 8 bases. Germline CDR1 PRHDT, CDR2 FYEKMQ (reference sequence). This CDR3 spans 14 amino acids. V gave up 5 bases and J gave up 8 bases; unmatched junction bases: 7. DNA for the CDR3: TGTGCCAGCAGCACTGGACAGGGAGGCGAAAAACTGTTTTTT. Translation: CASSTGQGGEKLFF.

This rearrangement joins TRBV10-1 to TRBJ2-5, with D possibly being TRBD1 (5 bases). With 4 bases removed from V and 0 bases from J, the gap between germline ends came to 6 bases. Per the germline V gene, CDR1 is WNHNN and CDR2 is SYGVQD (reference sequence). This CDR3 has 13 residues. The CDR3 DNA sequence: TGCGCCAGCAGTGCAGGGTACCAAGAGACCCAGTACTTC. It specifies CASSAGYQETQYF.

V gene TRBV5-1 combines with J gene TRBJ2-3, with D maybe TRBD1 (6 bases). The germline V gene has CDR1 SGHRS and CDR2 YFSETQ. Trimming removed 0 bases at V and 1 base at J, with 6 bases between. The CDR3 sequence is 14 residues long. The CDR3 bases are TGCGCCAGCAGCTTGGGGACAGGCACAGATACGCAGTATTTT. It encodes CASSLGTGTDTQYF.

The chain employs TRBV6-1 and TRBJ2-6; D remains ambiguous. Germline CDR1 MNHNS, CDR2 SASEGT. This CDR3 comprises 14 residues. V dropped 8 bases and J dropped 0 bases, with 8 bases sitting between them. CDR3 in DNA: TGTGCCAGCTATCAGAACTCTGGGGCCAACGTCCTGACTTTC. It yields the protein CASYQNSGANVLTF.

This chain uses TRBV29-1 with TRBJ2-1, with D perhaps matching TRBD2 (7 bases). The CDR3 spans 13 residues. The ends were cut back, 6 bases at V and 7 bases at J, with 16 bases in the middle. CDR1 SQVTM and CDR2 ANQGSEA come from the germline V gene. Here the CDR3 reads CSVGGQLLNEQFF. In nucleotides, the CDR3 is TGCAGCGTCGGGGGGCAGTTATTAAATGAGCAGTTCTTC.

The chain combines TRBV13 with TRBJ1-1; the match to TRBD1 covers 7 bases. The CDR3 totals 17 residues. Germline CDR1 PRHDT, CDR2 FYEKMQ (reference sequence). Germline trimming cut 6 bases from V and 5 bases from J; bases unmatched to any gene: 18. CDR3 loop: CASSSRDRVDRDTEAFF. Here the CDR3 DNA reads TGTGCCAGCAGTTCCCGCGACAGGGTTGATCGGGATACTGAAGCTTTCTTT.

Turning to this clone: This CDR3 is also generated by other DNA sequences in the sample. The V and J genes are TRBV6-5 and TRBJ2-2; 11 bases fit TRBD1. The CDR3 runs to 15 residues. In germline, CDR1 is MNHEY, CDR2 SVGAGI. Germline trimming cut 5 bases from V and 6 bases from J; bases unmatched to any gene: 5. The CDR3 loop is CASSPGTGGAGELFF. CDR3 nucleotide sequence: TGTGCCAGCAGTCCCGGGACAGGGGGTGCCGGGGAGCTGTTTTTT.

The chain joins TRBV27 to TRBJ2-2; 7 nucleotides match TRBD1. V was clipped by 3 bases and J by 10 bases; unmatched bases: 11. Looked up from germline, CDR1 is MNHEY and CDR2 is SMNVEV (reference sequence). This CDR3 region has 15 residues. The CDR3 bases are TGTGCCAGCAGTTTCTTGTCAGGGGGTGATGTGGAGCTGTTTTTT. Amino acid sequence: CASSFLSGGDVELFF.

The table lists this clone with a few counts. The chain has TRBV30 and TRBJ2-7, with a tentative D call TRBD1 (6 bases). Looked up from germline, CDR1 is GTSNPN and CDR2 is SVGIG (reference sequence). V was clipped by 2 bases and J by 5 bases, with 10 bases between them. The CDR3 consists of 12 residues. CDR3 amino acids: CAWSRQADEQYF. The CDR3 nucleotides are TGTGCCTGGAGTAGACAGGCAGACGAGCAGTACTTC.

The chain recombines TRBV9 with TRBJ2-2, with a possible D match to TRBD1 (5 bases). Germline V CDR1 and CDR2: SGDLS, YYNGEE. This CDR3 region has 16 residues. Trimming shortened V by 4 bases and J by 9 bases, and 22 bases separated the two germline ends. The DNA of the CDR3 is TGTGCCAGCAGCCTCTCATCCGGACACGCGTTCAGGGAGCTGTTTTTT. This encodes CASSLSSGHAFRELFF.

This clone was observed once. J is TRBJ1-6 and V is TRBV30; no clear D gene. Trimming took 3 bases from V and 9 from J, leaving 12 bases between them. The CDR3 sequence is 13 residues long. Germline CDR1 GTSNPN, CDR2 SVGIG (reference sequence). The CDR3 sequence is CAWRSVISSPLHF. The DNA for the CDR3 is TGTGCCTGGAGGAGCGTCATCTCTTCACCCCTCCACTTT.

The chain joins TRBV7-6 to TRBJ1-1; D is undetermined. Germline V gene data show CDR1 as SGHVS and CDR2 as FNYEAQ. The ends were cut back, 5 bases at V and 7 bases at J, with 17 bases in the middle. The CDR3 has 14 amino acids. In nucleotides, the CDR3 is TGTGCCAGCAGCCTACTCGAGGGCCTGGGTGAAGCTTTCTTT. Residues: CASSLLEGLGEAFF.

CDR3 sequence reads: CALGPPGETQYF. The CDR3 DNA sequence: TGTGCCTTAGGGCCCCCAGGGGAGACCCAGTACTTC. This chain connects TRBV30 to TRBJ2-5; possibly TRBD1 for D (5 bases). The germline V and J ends were trimmed by 7 bases and 5 bases, with 14 bases remaining between them. CDR3 size: 12 residues. Germline CDR1 and CDR2: GTSNPN and SVGIG (reference sequence).

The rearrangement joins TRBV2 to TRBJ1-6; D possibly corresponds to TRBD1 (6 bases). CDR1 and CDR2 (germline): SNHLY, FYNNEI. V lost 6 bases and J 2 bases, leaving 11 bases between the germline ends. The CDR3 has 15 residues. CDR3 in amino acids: CASSGDRPYNSPLHF. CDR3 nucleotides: TGTGCCAGCAGCGGTGACAGGCCCTATAATTCACCCCTCCACTTT.